The subject of this entry is one T cell receptor beta chain. Participant age was roughly 18 to 89 years, and participants resided in fewer than 25 US areas. Cohorts were determined from participant-reported clinical history. The record originates from a study of blood T cell repertoires in COVID-19. In the original processing: From reference gene primer amplification, estimates of nucleated cell counts were derived. TCRdb's table, derived via immunoSEQ multiplex PCR, lists solely in-frame clones and lacks some. The V and J calls and clone size are taken from that table; D and trimming were inferred from the DNA. The repertoire holds 110,000 to 150,000 clones, with around four fifths as singletons. Germline-derived CDR1 and CDR2 are MDHEN and SYDVKM. The length of the CDR3 is 13 residues. V lost 6 bases and J 7 bases, leaving 15 bases between the germline ends.

This clonotype originated in a woman aged 50 to 65 who had recovered from COVID-19. V usage is TRBV28 and J usage is TRBJ1-1; D is possibly TRBD1 (5 bases). Sequences were obtained from PBMCs or T cells enriched from blood (not recorded which). The CDR3: CASRLTVSSEAFF. CDR3 DNA sequence: TGTGCCAGCAGGTTGACAGTATCGAGTGAAGCTTTCTTT.